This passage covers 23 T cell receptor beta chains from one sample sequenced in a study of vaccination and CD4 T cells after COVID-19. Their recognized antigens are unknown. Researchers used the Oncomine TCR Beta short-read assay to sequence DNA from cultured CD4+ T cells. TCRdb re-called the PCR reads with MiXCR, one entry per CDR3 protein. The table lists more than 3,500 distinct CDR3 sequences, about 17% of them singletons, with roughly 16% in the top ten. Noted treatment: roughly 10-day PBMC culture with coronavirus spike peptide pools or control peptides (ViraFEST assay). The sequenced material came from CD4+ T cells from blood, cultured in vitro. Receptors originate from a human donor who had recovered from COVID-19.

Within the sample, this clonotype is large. The CDR3 spells CASTENGQGGNSPLHF. In DNA form, the CDR3 reads TGTGCCAGCACAGAAAATGGACAGGGAGGGAATTCACCCCTCCACTTT. V is TRBV6-1 and J is TRBJ1-6, with TRBD1 identical over 8 bases. V dropped 7 bases and J dropped 7; count of bases not matched to a gene: 12. The CDR3 extends over 16 amino acids. The germline CDR1 and CDR2 sequences are MNHNS and SASEGT.

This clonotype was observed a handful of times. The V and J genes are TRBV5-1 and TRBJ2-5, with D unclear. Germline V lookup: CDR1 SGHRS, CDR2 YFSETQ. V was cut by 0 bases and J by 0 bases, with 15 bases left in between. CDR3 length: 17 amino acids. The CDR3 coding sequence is TGCGCCAGCAGCTTGGTATCGGCAGGCCTAAACCAAGAGACCCAGTACTTC. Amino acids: CASSLVSAGLNQETQYF.

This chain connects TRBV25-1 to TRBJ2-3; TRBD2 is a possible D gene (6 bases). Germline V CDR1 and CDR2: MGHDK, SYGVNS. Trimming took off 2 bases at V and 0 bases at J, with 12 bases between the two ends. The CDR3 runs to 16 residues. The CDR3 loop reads CASSEGGFTSTDTQYF. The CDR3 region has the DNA TGTGCCAGCAGTGAAGGAGGGTTTACTAGCACAGATACGCAGTATTTT. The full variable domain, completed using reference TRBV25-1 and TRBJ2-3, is EADIYQTPRYLVIGTGKKITLECSQTMGHDKMYWYQQDPGMELHLIHYSYGVNSTEKGDLSSESTVSRIRTEHFPLTLESARPSHTSQYLCASSEGGFTSTDTQYFGPGTRLTVL.

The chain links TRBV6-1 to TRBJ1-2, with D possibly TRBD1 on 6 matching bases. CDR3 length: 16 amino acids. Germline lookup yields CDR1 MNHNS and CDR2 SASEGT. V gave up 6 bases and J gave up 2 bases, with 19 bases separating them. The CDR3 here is CASSPNRIDRNYGYTF. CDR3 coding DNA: TGTGCCAGCAGCCCCAACAGAATAGACAGGAACTATGGCTACACCTTC.

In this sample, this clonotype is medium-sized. CDR3 sequence reads: CASSYAETQYF. DNA of the CDR3: TGTGCCAGCAGTTACGCAGAGACCCAGTACTTC. The genes are TRBV6-5 and TRBJ2-5; no firm D call. The CDR3 runs to 11 residues. Per the germline V gene, CDR1 is MNHEY and CDR2 is SVGAGI. Between the trimmed V and J ends, which lost 2 bases and 4 bases, there was a span of 2 bases.

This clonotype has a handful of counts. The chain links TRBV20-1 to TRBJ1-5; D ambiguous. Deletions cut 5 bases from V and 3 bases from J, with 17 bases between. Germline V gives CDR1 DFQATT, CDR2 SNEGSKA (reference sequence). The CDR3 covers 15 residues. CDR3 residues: CSAGPRAGFNQPQHF. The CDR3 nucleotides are TGCAGTGCTGGCCCGCGGGCCGGTTTCAATCAGCCCCAGCATTTT.

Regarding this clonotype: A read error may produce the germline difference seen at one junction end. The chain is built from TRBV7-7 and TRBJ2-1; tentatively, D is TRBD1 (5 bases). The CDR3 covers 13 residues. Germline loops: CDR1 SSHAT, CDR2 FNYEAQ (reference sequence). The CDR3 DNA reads TGTGCTAGCAGCTTCGATCCAGGGAATGAGCAGTTCTTC. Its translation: CASSFDPGNEQFF.

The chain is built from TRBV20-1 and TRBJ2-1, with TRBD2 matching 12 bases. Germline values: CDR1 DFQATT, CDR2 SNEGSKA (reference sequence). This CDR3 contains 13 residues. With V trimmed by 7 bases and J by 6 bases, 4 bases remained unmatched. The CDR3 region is CSVPTSGGNEQFF. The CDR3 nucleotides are TGCAGTGTCCCGACTAGCGGGGGCAATGAGCAGTTCTTC.

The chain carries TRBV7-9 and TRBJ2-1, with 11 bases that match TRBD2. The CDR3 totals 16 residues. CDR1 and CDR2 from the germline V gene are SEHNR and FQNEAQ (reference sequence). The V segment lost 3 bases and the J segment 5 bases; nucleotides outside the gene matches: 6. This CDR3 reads CASSFGTSGTNNEQFF. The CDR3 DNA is TGTGCCAGCAGCTTTGGGACTAGCGGAACAAACAATGAGCAGTTCTTC. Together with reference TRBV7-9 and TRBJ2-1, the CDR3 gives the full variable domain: DTGVSQNPRHKITKRGQNVTFRCDPISEHNRLYWYRQTLGQGPEFLTYFQNEAQLEKSRLLSDRFSAERPKGSFSTLEIQRTEQGDSAMYLCASSFGTSGTNNEQFFGPGTRLTVL.

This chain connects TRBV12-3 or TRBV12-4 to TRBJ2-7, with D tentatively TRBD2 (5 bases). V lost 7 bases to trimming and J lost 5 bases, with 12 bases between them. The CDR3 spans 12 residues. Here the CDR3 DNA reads TGTGCCAGCAACATCCCGGGGAACGAGCAGTACTTC. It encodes CASNIPGNEQYF.

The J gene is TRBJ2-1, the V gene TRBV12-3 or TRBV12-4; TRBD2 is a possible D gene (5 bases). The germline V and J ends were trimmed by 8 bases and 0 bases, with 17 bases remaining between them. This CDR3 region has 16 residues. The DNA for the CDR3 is TGTGCCAGCCGTAATGGAGGCGGAAGCTCCTACAATGAGCAGTTCTTC. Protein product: CASRNGGGSSYNEQFF.

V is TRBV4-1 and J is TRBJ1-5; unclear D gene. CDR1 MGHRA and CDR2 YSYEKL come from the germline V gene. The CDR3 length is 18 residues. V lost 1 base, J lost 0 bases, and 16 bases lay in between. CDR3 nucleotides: TGCGCCAGCAGCCAAGTTGTTAATGGTTTACTTAGCAATCAGCCCCAGCATTTT. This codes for CASSQVVNGLLSNQPQHF.

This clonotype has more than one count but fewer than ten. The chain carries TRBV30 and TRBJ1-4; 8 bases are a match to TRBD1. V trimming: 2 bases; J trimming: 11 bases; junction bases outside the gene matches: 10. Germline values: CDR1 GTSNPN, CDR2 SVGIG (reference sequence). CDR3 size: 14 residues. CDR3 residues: CAWSRGQGSGKLFF. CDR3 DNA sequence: TGTGCCTGGAGTAGAGGACAGGGTAGTGGGAAACTGTTTTTT.

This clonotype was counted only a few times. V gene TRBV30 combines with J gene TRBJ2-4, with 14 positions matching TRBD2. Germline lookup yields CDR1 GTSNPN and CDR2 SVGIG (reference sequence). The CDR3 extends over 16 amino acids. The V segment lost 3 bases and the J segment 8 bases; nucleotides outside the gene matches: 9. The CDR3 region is CAWSPGLAGGGDIQYF. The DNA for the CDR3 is TGTGCCTGGAGCCCAGGACTAGCGGGGGGCGGGGACATTCAGTACTTC.

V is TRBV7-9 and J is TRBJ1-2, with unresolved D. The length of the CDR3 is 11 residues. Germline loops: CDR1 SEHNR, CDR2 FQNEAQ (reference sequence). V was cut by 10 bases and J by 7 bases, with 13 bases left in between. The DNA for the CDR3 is TGTGCCACCACACCCGACGGTGGCTACACCTTC. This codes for CATTPDGGYTF.

DNA of the CDR3: TGTGCCAGCAAGCTCTCTAGCGGGCTGAACACCGGGGAGCTGTTTTTT. It codes for CASKLSSGLNTGELFF. V gene TRBV12-3 or TRBV12-4 combines with J gene TRBJ2-2; 8 bases map to TRBD2. Losses at the gene ends were 7 bases for V and 1 base for J; bases not matched to a gene: 8. The CDR3 consists of 16 residues.

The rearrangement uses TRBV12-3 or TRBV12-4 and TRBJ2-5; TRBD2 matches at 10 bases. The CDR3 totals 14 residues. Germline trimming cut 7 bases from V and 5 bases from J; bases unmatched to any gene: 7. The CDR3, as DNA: TGTGCCAGCACTTTTAGCGGGGGGCGGGAGACCCAGTACTTC. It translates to CASTFSGGRETQYF.

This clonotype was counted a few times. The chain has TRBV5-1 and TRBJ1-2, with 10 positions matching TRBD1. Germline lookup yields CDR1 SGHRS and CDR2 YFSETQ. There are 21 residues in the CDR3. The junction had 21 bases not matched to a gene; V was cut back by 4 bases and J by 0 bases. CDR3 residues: CASSLISYVPGQGLANYGYTF. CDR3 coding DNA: TGCGCCAGCAGCCTAATATCCTATGTACCGGGACAGGGGTTGGCTAACTATGGCTACACCTTC.

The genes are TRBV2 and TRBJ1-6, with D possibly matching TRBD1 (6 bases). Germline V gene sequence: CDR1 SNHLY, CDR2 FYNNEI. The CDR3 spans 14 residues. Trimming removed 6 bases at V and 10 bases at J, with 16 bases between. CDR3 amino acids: CASSATTGTSPLHF. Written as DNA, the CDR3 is TGTGCCAGCAGCGCGACGACAGGTACATCACCCCTCCACTTT.

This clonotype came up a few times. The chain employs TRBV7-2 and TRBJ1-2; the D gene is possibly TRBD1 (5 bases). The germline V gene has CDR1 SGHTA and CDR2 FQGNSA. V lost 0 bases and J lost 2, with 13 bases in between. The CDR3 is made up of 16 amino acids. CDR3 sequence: CASSLALLGTNYGYTF. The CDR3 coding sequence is TGTGCCAGCAGCTTAGCGCTGTTAGGGACGAACTATGGCTACACCTTC.

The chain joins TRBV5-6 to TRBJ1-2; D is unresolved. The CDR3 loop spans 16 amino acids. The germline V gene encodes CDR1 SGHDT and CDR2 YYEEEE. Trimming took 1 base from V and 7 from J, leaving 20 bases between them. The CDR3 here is CASSLSPVGAGIGYTF. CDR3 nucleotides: TGTGCCAGCAGCTTGAGCCCGGTCGGTGCGGGGATTGGCTACACCTTC.

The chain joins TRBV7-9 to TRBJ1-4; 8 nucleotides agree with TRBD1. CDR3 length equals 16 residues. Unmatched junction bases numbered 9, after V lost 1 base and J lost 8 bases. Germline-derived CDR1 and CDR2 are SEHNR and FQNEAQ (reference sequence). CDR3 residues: CASSLGPSGQVEKLFF. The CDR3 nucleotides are TGTGCCAGCAGCTTAGGCCCCTCGGGACAGGTCGAAAAACTGTTTTTT.

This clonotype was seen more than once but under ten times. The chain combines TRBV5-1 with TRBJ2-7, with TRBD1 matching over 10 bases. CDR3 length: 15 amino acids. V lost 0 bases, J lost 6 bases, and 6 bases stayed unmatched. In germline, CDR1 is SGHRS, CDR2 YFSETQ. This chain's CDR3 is CASSLGDRGSGEQYF. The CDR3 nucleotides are TGCGCCAGCAGCTTGGGGGACAGGGGTTCGGGCGAGCAGTACTTC. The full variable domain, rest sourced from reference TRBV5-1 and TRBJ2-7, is KAGVTQTPRYLIKTRGQQVTLSCSPISGHRSVSWYQQTPGQGLQFLFEYFSETQRNKGNFPGRFSGRQFSNSRSEMNVSTLELGDSALYLCASSLGDRGSGEQYFGPGTRLTVT.